The 22 T cell receptor beta chains presented below share a single source sample, sequenced in a study of shared clonotypes between healthy human individuals. This table comes from immunoSEQ multiplex PCR, and its TCRdb copy is limited to in-frame clones, with some not included. The sample has 400,000 to 600,000 clones, roughly 79% seen once. Input material: PBMCs. The receptor set was obtained from a woman in her 40s in good health. Some clones in this sample may be carry-over from other donors' samples.

V and J are TRBV27 and TRBJ2-7, with 16 bases that match TRBD2. Germline V gene data show CDR1 as MNHEY and CDR2 as SMNVEV (reference sequence). V shed 4 bases, J shed 6 bases, and the junction held 3 bases outside the gene matches. The CDR3 is 15 residues long. In nucleotides, the CDR3 is TGTGCCAGCAGTTCCGGGACTAGCGGGAGGGGCGAGCAGTACTTC. Protein product: CASSSGTSGRGEQYF.

This chain links TRBV18 with TRBJ2-1; a weak D match, TRBD1 (6 bases). The CDR3 is 15 residues long. The V and J ends lost 8 bases and 0 bases respectively, with 14 bases between them. Germline values: CDR1 KGHSH, CDR2 LQKENI. CDR3 protein: CASQRQGSSYNEQFF. CDR3 in DNA: TGTGCCAGCCAGAGGCAGGGGAGCTCCTACAATGAGCAGTTCTTC.

This sequence joins TRBV30 and TRBJ1-1; perhaps TRBD1 as D (5 bases). V was cut by 2 bases and J by 4 bases, with 17 bases left in between. The germline V gene encodes CDR1 GTSNPN and CDR2 SVGIG (reference sequence). CDR3 length: 15 residues. The CDR3 is CAWSTRGGWGTEAFF. The CDR3 coding sequence is TGTGCCTGGAGTACCCGGGGGGGTTGGGGCACTGAAGCTTTCTTT.

The chain couples TRBV6-5 to TRBJ2-3; 10 nucleotides align to TRBD2. Losses at the gene ends were 9 bases for V and 6 bases for J; bases not matched to a gene: 9. Germline V gene data show CDR1 as MNHEY and CDR2 as SVGAGI. The CDR3 extends over 14 amino acids. CDR3 region: CASRASGRVDTQYF. CDR3 in DNA: TGTGCCAGTCGAGCTAGCGGGAGAGTGGATACGCAGTATTTT.

The gene calls are TRBV27 and TRBJ2-7; D remains unclear. Germline assignment: CDR1 MNHEY and CDR2 SMNVEV (reference sequence). The CDR3 has 12 amino acids. The germline V and J ends were trimmed by 4 bases and 0 bases, with 4 bases remaining between them. The DNA for the CDR3 is TGTGCCAGCAGTTACCCCTCCTACGAGCAGTACTTC. Its protein product is CASSYPSYEQYF.

This chain joins TRBV7-9 and TRBJ2-7, with TRBD1 as a possible D gene (6 bases). CDR1 is SEHNR, CDR2 FQNEAQ, per germline (reference sequence). Trimming removed 2 bases at V and 0 bases at J, with 11 bases between. This CDR3 is 15 amino acids long. This CDR3 is CASSLMGTSSYEQYF. The CDR3 bases are TGTGCCAGCAGCTTAATGGGGACAAGCTCCTACGAGCAGTACTTC.

There are many counts of this clone. J is TRBJ2-7 and V is TRBV2, with 7 bases fitting TRBD1. The CDR3 spans 14 residues. CDR1 is SNHLY, CDR2 FYNNEI, per germline. Losses at the gene ends were 8 bases for V and 4 bases for J; bases not matched to a gene: 11. The CDR3 bases are TGTGCCAGCGCCCTCTACAGGGGCCAATACGAGCAGTACTTC. Translated: CASALYRGQYEQYF.

This clone has just a few counts. V is TRBV28 and J is TRBJ1-3; tentative D call: TRBD1 (6 bases). Trimming removed 4 bases from V and 0 bases from J, with 13 bases in between. Germline CDR1 reads MDHEN; CDR2 reads SYDVKM. The CDR3 contains 16 residues. The CDR3 loop is CASSSGASISGNTIYF. The CDR3 DNA reads as TGTGCCAGCAGTTCAGGGGCATCTATCTCTGGAAACACCATATATTTT.

The chain links TRBV18 to TRBJ2-7; 7 nucleotides match TRBD1. The CDR3 is 15 residues long. Trimming at V came to 5 bases and at J to 0 bases, leaving 7 bases not matched to a gene. CDR1 and CDR2 from the germline V gene are KGHSH and LQKENI. DNA for the CDR3: TGTGCCAGCTCAACAGGGGTTCTGAGCTCCTACGAGCAGTACTTC. Its translation: CASSTGVLSSYEQYF.

This clone was seen a few times. This rearrangement joins TRBV6-5 to TRBJ2-1, with 9 positions matching TRBD2. The CDR3 is 15 residues long. Germline V CDR1 and CDR2: MNHEY, SVGAGI. V shed 5 bases, J shed 4 bases, and the junction held 6 bases outside the gene matches. The CDR3 DNA is TGTGCCAGCAGTCTGACTAGCGGAGATTACAATGAGCAGTTCTTC. Translating gives CASSLTSGDYNEQFF.

The chain has TRBV5-5 and TRBJ2-1; no reliable D call. The CDR3 is made up of 14 amino acids. CDR1 is SGHKS and CDR2 is YYEKEE in the germline V gene (reference sequence). The V gene lost 4 bases and the J gene lost 0 bases, with 8 bases spanning the gap. CDR3 coding DNA: TGTGCCAGCAGCCCGGAGTTCTCCTACAATGAGCAGTTCTTC. Its translation: CASSPEFSYNEQFF. The full variable domain, rest sourced from reference TRBV5-5 and TRBJ2-1, is DAGVTQSPTHLIKTRGQQVTLRCSPISGHKSVSWYQQVLGQGPQFIFQYYEKEERGRGNFPDRFSARQFPNYSSELNVNALLLGDSALYLCASSPEFSYNEQFFGPGTRLTVL.

The rearrangement links TRBV21-1 to TRBJ2-2; the D call TRBD2 from the table was never checked on the DNA. TRBV21-1 is termed a pseudogene. The CDR3 length is 20 residues. The CDR3 sequence: CASIAPGLAGGELSTGELFF. Here the CDR3 DNA reads TGTGCCAGCATCGCACCGGGACTAGCGGGAGGGGAACTGAGCACCGGGGAGCTGTTTTTT.

V gene TRBV6-6 combines with J gene TRBJ2-3, with a possible D match to TRBD2 (6 bases). The CDR3 sequence is 13 residues long. Germline-derived CDR1 and CDR2 are MNHNY and SVGAGI (reference sequence). Trimming cost V 11 bases and J 6 bases, with 18 bases left between them. CDR3 residues: CASEGRSGDTQYF. DNA for the CDR3: TGTGCCTCGGAGGGCCGTTCCGGGGATACGCAGTATTTT.

The chain employs TRBV11-2 and TRBJ2-6; D is unclear. The CDR3 runs 16 residues. CDR1 and CDR2 from the germline V gene are SGHAT and FQNNGV. Trimming took 0 bases from V and 2 from J, leaving 8 bases between them. This CDR3 reads CASSLDKAPGANVLTF. The CDR3 nucleotides are TGTGCCAGCAGCTTAGATAAGGCTCCTGGGGCCAACGTCCTGACTTTC.

The gene calls are TRBV4-3 and TRBJ2-1, with 8 bases fitting TRBD1. Germline-derived CDR1 and CDR2 are LGHNA and YSLEER. The trim removed 0 bases at V and 8 bases at J, leaving 6 bases unmatched. The CDR3 is 15 amino acids. The CDR3 nucleotides read TGCGCCAGCAGCCAAGAATGGACAGGGTTATATGAGCAGTTCTTC. Translation: CASSQEWTGLYEQFF.

The chain is built from TRBV10-2 and TRBJ2-1; 9 nucleotides match TRBD2. The CDR3 spans 15 residues. CDR1 is WSHSY and CDR2 is SAAADI in the germline V gene. With 8 bases clipped from V and 7 bases from J, the junction kept 12 bases outside the gene matches. In DNA form, the CDR3 reads TGCGCCAGCCAAAGGGTAGCGGGAGTAGGGAATGAGCAGTTCTTC. Translation gives CASQRVAGVGNEQFF.

Comment on this clone: In the same sample, other DNA sequences code for this CDR3. V is TRBV28 and J is TRBJ2-7; D gene unclear. The CDR3 length is 11 residues. The V end lost 5 bases, the J end lost 4 bases, and 6 bases lay between the germline ends. Germline V gene data show CDR1 as MDHEN and CDR2 as SYDVKM. The CDR3: CASSTTYEQYF. The CDR3 nucleotides read TGTGCCAGCAGTACCACGTACGAGCAGTACTTC. The full variable domain, completed using reference TRBV28 and TRBJ2-7, is DVKVTQSSRYLVKRTGEKVFLECVQDMDHENMFWYRQDPGLGLRLIYFSYDVKMKEKGDIPEGYSVSREKKERFSLILESASTNQTSMYLCASSTTYEQYFGPGTRLTVT.

This clone has only a few counts. The chain carries TRBV28 and TRBJ1-1; tentative D call: TRBD1 (5 bases). V dropped 7 bases and J dropped 4 bases, with 13 bases sitting between them. Germline assignment: CDR1 MDHEN and CDR2 SYDVKM. The CDR3 is made up of 13 amino acids. CDR3 in DNA: TGTGCCAGCACCTTCCAGGGTTTCACTGAAGCTTTCTTT. Amino acids: CASTFQGFTEAFF.

This chain connects TRBV30 to TRBJ2-2; 7 bases are a match to TRBD1. The CDR3 runs to 16 residues. CDR1 is GTSNPN and CDR2 is SVGIG in the germline V gene (reference sequence). With 0 bases clipped from V and 9 bases from J, the junction kept 13 bases outside the gene matches. The CDR3 protein is CAWSVGLPGQSRELFF. In DNA form, the CDR3 reads TGTGCCTGGAGTGTAGGGCTCCCGGGACAGTCCCGGGAGCTGTTTTTT.

The chain employs TRBV28 and TRBJ2-1; D gene ambiguous. The germline CDR1 and CDR2 sequences are MDHEN and SYDVKM. This CDR3 comprises 14 residues. Between the trimmed V and J ends, which lost 2 bases and 4 bases, there was a span of 9 bases. CDR3 amino acids: CASSLIDLYNEQFF. Here the CDR3 DNA reads TGTGCCAGCAGTTTAATTGACTTATACAATGAGCAGTTCTTC.

The chain has TRBV28 and TRBJ2-7; TRBD2 agrees at 7 bases. V lost 3 bases to trimming and J lost 6 bases; unmatched junction nucleotides: 11. Germline V gives CDR1 MDHEN, CDR2 SYDVKM. CDR3 length: 15 residues. CDR3 DNA sequence: TGTGCCAGCAGTTTGGGGGGGGAAGGGTCTGGCGAGCAGTACTTC. Encoded protein: CASSLGGEGSGEQYF.

The chain recombines TRBV15 with TRBJ2-7; 8 positions agree with TRBD2. Germline CDR1 and CDR2: LNHNV and YYDKDF (reference sequence). V was pared by 2 bases and J by 6 bases, with 6 bases of the junction left unmatched. The CDR3 has 14 residues. As DNA, the CDR3 is TGTGCCACCAGCAGAACTAGCGGAGAGGGCGAGCAGTACTTC. Its protein is CATSRTSGEGEQYF.